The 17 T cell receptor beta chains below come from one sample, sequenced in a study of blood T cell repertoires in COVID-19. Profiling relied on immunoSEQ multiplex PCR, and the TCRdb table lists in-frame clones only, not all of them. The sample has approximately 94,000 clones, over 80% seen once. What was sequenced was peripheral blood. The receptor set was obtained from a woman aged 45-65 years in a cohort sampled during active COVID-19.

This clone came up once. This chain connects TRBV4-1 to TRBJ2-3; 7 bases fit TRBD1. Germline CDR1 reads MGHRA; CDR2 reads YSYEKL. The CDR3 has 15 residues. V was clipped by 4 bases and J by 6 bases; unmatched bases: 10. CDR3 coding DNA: TGCGCCAGCAGCCGACGACTAACAGGGGCGGATACGCAGTATTTT. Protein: CASSRRLTGADTQYF.

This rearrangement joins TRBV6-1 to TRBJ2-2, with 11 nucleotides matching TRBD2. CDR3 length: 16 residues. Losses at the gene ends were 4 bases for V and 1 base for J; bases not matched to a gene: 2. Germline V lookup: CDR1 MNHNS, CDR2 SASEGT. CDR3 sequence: CASSVLAGGNTGELFF. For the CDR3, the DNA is TGTGCCAGCAGTGTTCTAGCGGGGGGGAACACCGGGGAGCTGTTTTTT.

CDR3 coding DNA: TGCGCCAGCAGCCAACAAACAGGGGGTCAAGAGACCCAGTACTTC. This translates into CASSQQTGGQETQYF. The chain recombines TRBV4-1 with TRBJ2-5, with 8 nucleotides matching TRBD1. CDR1 and CDR2 (germline): MGHRA, YSYEKL. Losses at the gene ends were 2 bases for V and 2 bases for J; bases not matched to a gene: 4. This CDR3 has 15 residues.

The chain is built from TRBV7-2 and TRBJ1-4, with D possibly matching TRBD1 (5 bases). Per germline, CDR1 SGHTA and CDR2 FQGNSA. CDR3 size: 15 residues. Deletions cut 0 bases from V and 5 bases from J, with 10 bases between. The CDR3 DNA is TGTGCCAGCAGCTTAGCGGGACTAGGGAATGAAAAACTGTTTTTT. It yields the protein CASSLAGLGNEKLFF. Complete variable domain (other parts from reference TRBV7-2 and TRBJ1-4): GAGVSQSPSNKVTEKGKDVELRCDPISGHTALYWYRQSLGQGLEFLIYFQGNSAPDKSGLPSDRFSAERTGGSVSTLTIQRTQQEDSAVYLCASSLAGLGNEKLFFGSGTQLSVL.

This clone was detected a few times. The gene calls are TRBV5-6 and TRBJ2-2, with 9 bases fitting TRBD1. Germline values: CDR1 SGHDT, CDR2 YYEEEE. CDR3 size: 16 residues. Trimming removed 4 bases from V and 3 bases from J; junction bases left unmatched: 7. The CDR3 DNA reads TGTGCCAGCAGCACTTACAGGGGGCACGACACCGGGGAGCTGTTTTTT. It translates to CASSTYRGHDTGELFF.

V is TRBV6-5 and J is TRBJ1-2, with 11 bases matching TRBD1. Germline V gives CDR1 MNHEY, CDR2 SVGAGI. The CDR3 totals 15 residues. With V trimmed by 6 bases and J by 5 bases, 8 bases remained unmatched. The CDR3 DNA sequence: TGTGCCAGCAGGGGGACAGGGGGTATTGGGTATGGCTACACCTTC. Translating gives CASRGTGGIGYGYTF.

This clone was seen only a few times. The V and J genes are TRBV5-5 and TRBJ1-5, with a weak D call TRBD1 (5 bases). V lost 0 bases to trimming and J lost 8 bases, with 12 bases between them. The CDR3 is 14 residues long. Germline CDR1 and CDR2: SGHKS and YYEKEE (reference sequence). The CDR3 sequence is CASSLALTVEPQHF. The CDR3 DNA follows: TGTGCCAGCAGCTTGGCGTTGACAGTTGAGCCCCAGCATTTT.

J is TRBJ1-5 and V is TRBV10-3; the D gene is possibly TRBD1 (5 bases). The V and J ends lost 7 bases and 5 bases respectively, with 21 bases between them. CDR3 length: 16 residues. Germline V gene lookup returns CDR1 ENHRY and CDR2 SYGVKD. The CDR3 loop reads CAIKSGVGTEDQPQHF. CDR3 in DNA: TGTGCCATCAAGTCGGGAGTAGGGACTGAGGATCAGCCCCAGCATTTT.

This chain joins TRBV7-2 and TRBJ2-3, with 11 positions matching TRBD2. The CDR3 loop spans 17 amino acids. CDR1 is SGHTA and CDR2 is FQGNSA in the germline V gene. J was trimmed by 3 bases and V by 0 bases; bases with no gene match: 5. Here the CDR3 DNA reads TGTGCCAGCAGCTTAGCAAGGGCTAGCGGGAGGACAGATACGCAGTATTTT. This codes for CASSLARASGRTDTQYF.

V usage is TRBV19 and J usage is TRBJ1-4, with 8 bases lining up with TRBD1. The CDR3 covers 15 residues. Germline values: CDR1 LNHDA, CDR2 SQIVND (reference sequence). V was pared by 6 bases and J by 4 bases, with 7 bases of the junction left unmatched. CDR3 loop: CASSPPGQVNEKLFF. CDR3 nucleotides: TGTGCCAGTAGCCCTCCGGGACAGGTTAATGAAAAACTGTTTTTT.

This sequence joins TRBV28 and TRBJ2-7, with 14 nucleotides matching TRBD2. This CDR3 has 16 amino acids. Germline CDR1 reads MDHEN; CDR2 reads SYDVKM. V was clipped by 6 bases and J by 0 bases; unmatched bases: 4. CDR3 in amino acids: CASRRTSGRLSYEQYF. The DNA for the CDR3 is TGTGCCAGCAGGCGGACTAGCGGGAGGCTCTCCTACGAGCAGTACTTC.

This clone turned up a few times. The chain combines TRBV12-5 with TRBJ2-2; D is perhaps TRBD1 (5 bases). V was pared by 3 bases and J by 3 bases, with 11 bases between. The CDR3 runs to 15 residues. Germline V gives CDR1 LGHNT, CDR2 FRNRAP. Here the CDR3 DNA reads TGTGCTAGTGGTTTATCGGAAGGGGACACCGGGGAGCTGTTTTTT. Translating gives CASGLSEGDTGELFF.

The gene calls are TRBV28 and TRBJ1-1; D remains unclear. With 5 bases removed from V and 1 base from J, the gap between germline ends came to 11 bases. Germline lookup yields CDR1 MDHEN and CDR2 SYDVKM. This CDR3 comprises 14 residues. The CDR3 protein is CASSPPRENTEAFF. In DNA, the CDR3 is TGTGCCAGCAGTCCCCCCCGGGAGAACACTGAAGCTTTCTTT.

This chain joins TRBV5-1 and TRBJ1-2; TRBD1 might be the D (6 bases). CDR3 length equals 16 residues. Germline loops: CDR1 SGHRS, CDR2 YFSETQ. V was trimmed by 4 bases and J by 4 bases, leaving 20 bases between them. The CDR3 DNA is TGCGCCAGCAGCCCCGGTAGGGGGGGCGATAGCTATGGCTACACCTTC. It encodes CASSPGRGGDSYGYTF.

CDR3 loop: CASSLGGTSGRAAYEQYF. The CDR3 nucleotides are TGCGCCAGCAGCTTGGGGGGGACTAGCGGGAGGGCCGCCTACGAGCAGTACTTC. V is TRBV5-1 and J is TRBJ2-7, with TRBD2 matching over 16 bases. Trimming removed 0 bases from V and 2 bases from J; junction bases left unmatched: 5. This CDR3 is built from 18 residues. Germline-derived CDR1 and CDR2 are SGHRS and YFSETQ.

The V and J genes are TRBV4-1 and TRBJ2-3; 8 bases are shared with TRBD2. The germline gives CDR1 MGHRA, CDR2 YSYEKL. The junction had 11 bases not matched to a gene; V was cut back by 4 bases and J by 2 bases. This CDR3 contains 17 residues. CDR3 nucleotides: TGCGCCAGCAGCCGAACAGAGTTAGCGGGGAACACAGATACGCAGTATTTT. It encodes CASSRTELAGNTDTQYF.

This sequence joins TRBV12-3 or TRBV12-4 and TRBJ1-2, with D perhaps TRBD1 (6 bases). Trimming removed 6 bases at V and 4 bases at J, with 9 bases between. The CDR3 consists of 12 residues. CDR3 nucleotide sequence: TGTGCCAGCAGCGCAGGGGTCTATGGCTACACCTTC. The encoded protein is CASSAGVYGYTF.